The T cell receptor beta chain under discussion was sequenced for a study of beta chain features in type 1 diabetes. What was sequenced were expressed TCRB transcripts, since all of the isolated RNA had been reverse transcribed. Data came from immunoSEQ multiplex PCR; TCRdb stores just in-frame clones and leaves some out. The profile shows around 340,000 clones, around a fifth of them singletons. This CDR3 region has 14 residues. Germline loops: CDR1 SNHLY, CDR2 FYNNEI. The V and J ends lost 9 bases and 4 bases respectively, with 18 bases between them. Sample: naive CD4+ T cells from blood. This chain connects TRBV2 to TRBJ1-1; D possibly corresponds to TRBD1 (5 bases). The clonotype comes from a woman aged 18 to 35 in good health. This CDR3 reads CASRNTGLSTEAFF. CDR3 bases: TGTGCCAGTCGGAATACAGGTTTGAGCACTGAAGCTTTCTTT.